This TCR beta chain was recorded in a study of T cell responses to AZD1222 COVID-19 vaccine (TCRdb year 2021). Background for the entire study: AZD1222 recipients given second doses at about 4 weeks or at about 12 weeks were pooled, since spike-specific TCR depth and breadth were not found to differ between the two schedules. A total of approximately 250 trial participants underwent TCR sequencing, of whom 207 had received two doses of AZD1222 and 26 had received two doses of the MenACWY control vaccine. Trial participants were enrolled by age into subgroups of 18-55, 56-69 and 70-plus years, and around 150, 29 and 61 TCR-sequenced participants, respectively, were included in these subgroups.

Remarks on this clone: It lacks a known antigen. No base quality values were provided; no much bigger clone lies one nucleotide off.

Per the publication, the time point label means: baseline before first vaccination. Vaccinee samples came from UK trials COV001 and COV002, including a single-blind randomized controlled phase 2/3 trial of AZD1222 (ChAdOx1 nCoV-19) in healthy adults. Trial participant PBMC samples were collected at day 0 and day 28 after the second dose for TCRbeta chain sequencing. The CDR3 regions of human TCRbeta chains were subjected to immunosequencing. Under the source paper's analysis protocol: TCRs in the repertoires were matched against a reference library of SARS-CoV-2-specific TCRs that had been generated with the MIRA antigen-specificity platform. Breadth was defined as the fraction of unique TCRs that were SARS-CoV-2-associated. Depth was defined as the fraction of total T cells that were SARS-CoV-2-associated. Using the MIRA data, each spike-specific TCR was assigned both to the spike region to which the TCR was reactive and to a CD4 or CD8 class. Log10-transformed breadth and depth values were compared by one-way ANOVA with Sidak's multiple comparisons tests. TCRdb limited this immuneACCESS table to in-frame rearrangements with V and J called. A share of clones is missing; checked studies link under half to unresolved V genes, and the rest is unexplained. D and trimming come from the DNA, and the V and J calls and clone size come from that table. The sample table lists fewer than 200,000 clones, roughly 92% of them with a count of one. Jointly, the top ten make up over 1.5% of the sample.

General findings and caveats noted by the study authors: After two AZD1222 doses, spike-specific TCR breadth and depth were significantly higher than at day 0 and than in MenACWY recipients. No day 14 peak-response samples were available, so repertoires were characterized only after the peak T cell response. CD4 TCRs associated with the vaccine covered the entire spike protein, and the dominant responses were in regions 160-218 and 743-854. Reportedly, close to half of the unique spike-specific TCRs recognized epitopes lying outside the regions that are mutated in the B.1.351 and B.1.1.7 variants. Participants were mostly white British and included more females than males, and it was suggested by the authors that clonal diversity may have been underestimated. In the small 56-69-year group, the increase in depth fell short of significance, most likely because of low power. Conclusions about previously exposed vaccinees are limited because only six or seven AZD1222 recipients were SARS-CoV-2 seropositive at baseline.

The source of this sequence is an adult in good health. The sample in question was peripheral blood, obtained on day 0 of AZD1222 vaccination.

For the CDR3, the sequence is CASTLGRNTGELFF. Read as DNA, the sequence is TGTGCCAGCACCCTGGGGCGGAACACCGGGGAGCTGTTTTTT. The chain is made from TRBV6-5 and TRBJ2-2; matching of 5 bases hints at TRBD1 as the D gene. The V end loses 7 bases and the J end loses 1 base, and a stretch of 10 bases separates them. Reading the germline V gene gives CDR1 MNHEY and CDR2 SVGAGI. Counted from cysteine to phenylalanine, this CDR3 has 14 amino acids. Only the CDR3 part of the read is kept: 42 bases, read in frame from the first base.